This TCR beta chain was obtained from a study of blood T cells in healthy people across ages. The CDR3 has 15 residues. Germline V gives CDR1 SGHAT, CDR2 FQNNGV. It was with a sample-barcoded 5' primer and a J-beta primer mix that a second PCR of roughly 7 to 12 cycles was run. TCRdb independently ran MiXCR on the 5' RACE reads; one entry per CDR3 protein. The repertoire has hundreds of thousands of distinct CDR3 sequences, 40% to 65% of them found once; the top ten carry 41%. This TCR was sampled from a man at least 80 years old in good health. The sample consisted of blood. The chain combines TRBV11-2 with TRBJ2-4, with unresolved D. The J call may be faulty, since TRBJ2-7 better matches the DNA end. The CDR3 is CASSVTDLLSYEQYF. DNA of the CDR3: TGTGCCAGCAGCGTTACTGACCTACTATCCTACGAGCAGTACTTC.